Listed below are T cell receptor beta chains from one sample, sequenced in a study of shared clonotypes between healthy human individuals. Clones were sequenced by immunoSEQ multiplex PCR, and TCRdb holds only the in-frame ones, with some missing. This sample has more than 450,000 clones, with approximately 79% found just once. Sequences were obtained from PBMCs. The source is a woman between 40 and 55 years old in good health. Some clones in this sample may be carry-over from other donors' samples. The CDR3 runs from the conserved cysteine through the conserved F or W. The order of the fields is D gene, J gene, clone size, V gene, CDR3 protein, CDR3 DNA. A D gene is named only where the DNA matches it firmly. Rows may omit the clone size; those that give it use once, few, many or a size class.

>NA|TRBJ1-1|few|TRBV28
CASSLGPATLEAFF
TGTGCCAGCAGTTTGGGCCCAGCGACACTTGAAGCTTTCTTT
>TRBD1|TRBJ1-3|NA|TRBV28
CASKDRASGNTIYF
TGTGCCAGCAAGGACAGGGCCTCTGGAAACACCATATATTTT
>NA|TRBJ1-5|once|TRBV19
CASSTTGNQPQHF
TGTGCCAGTAGTACTACAGGGAATCAGCCCCAGCATTTT
>TRBD1|TRBJ2-1|NA|TRBV5-6
CASRLDRGLLNEQFF
TGTGCCAGCAGGCTAGACAGGGGGCTTCTGAATGAGCAGTTCTTC
>NA|TRBJ2-3|NA|TRBV7-6
CASSFSMDTQYF
TGTGCCAGCAGTTTCTCCATGGATACGCAGTATTTT
>TRBD2|TRBJ2-5|once|TRBV19
CASSINGLAGETQYF
TGTGCCAGTAGTATAAACGGACTAGCGGGTGAGACCCAGTACTTC
>NA|TRBJ1-1|few|TRBV30
CAWKRGSTEAFF
TGTGCCTGGAAGCGGGGGTCCACTGAAGCTTTCTTT
>NA|TRBJ2-5|NA|TRBV2
CASKQETQYF
TGTGCCAGCAAACAAGAGACCCAGTACTTC
>NA|TRBJ2-2|NA|TRBV4-1
CASSQERRAGELFF
TGCGCCAGCAGCCAAGAGCGGCGGGCCGGGGAGCTGTTTTTT
>NA|TRBJ2-1|once|TRBV10-2
CASSGLNRDEQFF
TGCGCCAGCAGTGGACTCAACAGGGATGAGCAGTTCTTC
>NA|TRBJ2-2|NA|TRBV9
CASGLGATGELFF
TGTGCCAGCGGTCTTGGGGCCACCGGGGAGCTGTTTTTT
>NA|TRBJ2-1|NA|TRBV28
CASSLLTGAYNEQFF
TGTGCCAGCAGTTTACTGACTGGGGCTTACAATGAGCAGTTCTTC
>TRBD2|TRBJ2-5|NA|TRBV7-9
CASSPSGGGETQYF
TGTGCCAGCAGCCCTAGCGGGGGGGGAGAGACCCAGTACTTC
>NA|TRBJ2-3|NA|TRBV29-1
CSVAREGDTQYF
TGCAGCGTTGCCAGGGAAGGAGATACGCAGTATTTT
>NA|TRBJ2-2|NA|TRBV30
CAWMGSLTGELFF
TGTGCCTGGATGGGGTCCCTTACCGGGGAGCTGTTTTTT
>NA|TRBJ2-7|NA|TRBV5-5
CASSTPGDNYEQYF
TGTGCCAGCAGCACTCCGGGGGACAACTACGAGCAGTACTTC
>TRBD2|TRBJ2-3|NA|TRBV4-2
CASSSGGRTADTQYF
TGTGCCAGCAGCTCGGGGGGGCGTACTGCGGATACGCAGTATTTT
>NA|TRBJ2-2|NA|TRBV7-9
CASTTLPGSAGTGELFF
TGTGCCAGCACCACCCTCCCAGGGAGCGCGGGGACCGGGGAGCTGTTTTTT
>NA|TRBJ2-7|once|TRBV6-1
CASSEGGYEQYF
TGTGCCAGCAGTGAAGGGGGCTACGAGCAGTACTTC
>NA|TRBJ2-3|NA|TRBV5-4
CASSLGAAGSTDTQYF
TGTGCCAGCAGCTTGGGTGCGGCGGGCAGCACAGATACGCAGTATTTT
>TRBD2|TRBJ2-3|NA|TRBV28
CASSSPSGSRTDTQYF
TGTGCCAGCAGTTCTCCTAGCGGGAGTCGCACAGATACGCAGTATTTT
>TRBD1|TRBJ2-7|NA|TRBV27
CASSLSGTGGLEQYF
TGTGCCAGCAGTTTATCCGGGACAGGGGGTTTAGAGCAGTACTTC
>NA|TRBJ1-2|NA|TRBV28
CATRGAPNYGYTF
TGTGCCACCCGGGGGGCGCCTAACTATGGCTACACCTTC
>NA|TRBJ1-2|NA|TRBV5-1
CASSLPAPGETTF
TGCGCCAGCAGCTTGCCAGCGCCAGGTGAAACCACCTTC
>NA|TRBJ2-3|NA|TRBV19
CASSWSGTRADTQYF
TGTGCCAGTAGCTGGAGCGGAACCAGGGCAGATACGCAGTATTTT
>TRBD1|TRBJ2-1|NA|TRBV10-2
CASSKTGGPYNEQFF
TGCGCCAGCAGTAAAACAGGGGGCCCCTACAATGAGCAGTTCTTC
>TRBD2|TRBJ2-1|NA|TRBV7-9
CASSSYRTSGIGNEQFF
TGTGCCAGCAGCTCCTACAGGACTAGCGGGATTGGGAATGAGCAGTTCTTC
>TRBD2|TRBJ2-1|NA|TRBV10-3
CAIKPGLAGVDEQFF
TGTGCCATCAAACCGGGACTAGCGGGAGTTGATGAGCAGTTCTTC
>NA|TRBJ2-1|once|TRBV11-1
CASSLGVAISYNEQFF
TGTGCCAGCAGCTTAGGGGTGGCTATCTCCTACAATGAGCAGTTCTTC
>NA|TRBJ2-7|NA|TRBV2
CAQKRGPSNEQYF
TGTGCTCAGAAGCGAGGGCCTTCCAACGAGCAGTACTTC
>NA|TRBJ1-1|NA|TRBV4-3
CASSRDTFSRDTEAFF
TGCGCCAGCAGCCGGGACACCTTTAGTCGGGACACTGAAGCTTTCTTT
>TRBD1|TRBJ1-4|once|TRBV7-2
CASSIDRGSNEKLFF
TGTGCCAGCAGCATTGACAGGGGGTCTAATGAAAAACTGTTTTTT
>NA|TRBJ1-5|NA|TRBV15
CATSRGGGPRPQHF
TGTGCCACCAGCAGAGGGGGGGGGCCACGGCCCCAGCATTTT
>NA|TRBJ2-1|NA|TRBV19
CASKGLSYNEQFF
TGTGCCAGTAAGGGTTTGTCCTACAATGAGCAGTTCTTC
>TRBD1|TRBJ1-4|NA|TRBV29-1
CSVSQGGGHEKLFF
TGCAGCGTTTCCCAGGGGGGCGGGCATGAAAAACTGTTTTTT
>NA|TRBJ2-5|NA|TRBV5-1
CASSPLQAQGTQYF
TGCGCCAGCAGCCCGCTACAGGCCCAAGGGACCCAGTACTTC
>NA|TRBJ2-3|NA|TRBV9
CASSPPIFLGGTDTQYF
TGTGCCAGCAGCCCCCCAATATTTTTAGGCGGCACAGATACGCAGTATTTT
>TRBD2|TRBJ2-3|NA|TRBV9
CASSVDGTSGSTDTQYF
TGTGCCAGCAGCGTAGACGGGACTAGCGGTAGCACAGATACGCAGTATTTT
>TRBD1|TRBJ1-3|NA|TRBV7-8
CASSFGTEGNTIYF
TGTGCCAGCAGCTTCGGGACAGAAGGAAACACCATATATTTT
>TRBD2|TRBJ2-7|NA|TRBV6-5
CASGRPGAGAYEQYF
TGTGCCAGCGGCCGCCCGGGAGCGGGAGCGTACGAGCAGTACTTC
>NA|TRBJ2-1|NA|TRBV9
CASSVGSGDEQFF
TGTGCCAGCAGCGTAGGGTCGGGAGATGAGCAGTTCTTC